The next 14 T cell receptor beta chains were all read from a single sample in a study of response to subunit inactivated influenza vaccine. TCRdb re-derived calls from the RT-PCR reads in MiXCR, one entry per CDR3 protein. The sample records over 400,000 distinct CDR3 sequences, 10% to 15% being singletons. The source was PBMCs from blood, collected more than 35 days after vaccination. These receptors were taken from a middle-aged man who received an inactivated influenza vaccine.

The genes are TRBV20-1 and TRBJ1-2; 9 bases match TRBD1. The V gene's germline CDR1 is DFQATT and CDR2 SNEGSKA (reference sequence). The CDR3 runs 13 residues. The J segment lost 13 bases and the V segment lost 0 bases, leaving 9 bases of the junction unmatched. CDR3 region: CSARDPGTGYLTF. In DNA form, the CDR3 reads TGCAGTGCTAGAGACCCCGGGACAGGGTATCTCACCTTC.

The chain links TRBV7-9 to TRBJ2-3, with TRBD2 matching over 11 bases. The germline V gene has CDR1 SEHNR and CDR2 FQNEAQ (reference sequence). Unmatched junction bases numbered 3, after V lost 5 bases and J lost 2 bases. This CDR3 comprises 15 residues. CDR3 in amino acids: CASSHSGGATDTQYF. The CDR3 coding sequence is TGTGCCAGCAGCCATAGCGGGGGGGCCACAGATACGCAGTATTTT. Drawing the rest from reference TRBV7-9 and TRBJ2-3, the complete variable domain is DTGVSQNPRHKITKRGQNVTFRCDPISEHNRLYWYRQTLGQGPEFLTYFQNEAQLEKSRLLSDRFSAERPKGSFSTLEIQRTEQGDSAMYLCASSHSGGATDTQYFGPGTRLTVL.

This clonotype was seen a handful of times. J is TRBJ1-1 and V is TRBV7-9; 7 bases match TRBD1. V lost 5 bases and J lost 7; bases outside the gene matches: 7. Germline V gene data show CDR1 as SEHNR and CDR2 as FQNEAQ (reference sequence). The length of the CDR3 is 13 residues. The CDR3 DNA reads as TGTGCCAGCAGCGTGGGACAGACCTTTGAAGCTTTCTTT. It specifies CASSVGQTFEAFF.

This clonotype was picked up many times. This chain connects TRBV29-1 to TRBJ2-5; D unclear. The CDR3 totals 14 residues. Trimming took 5 bases from V and 2 from J, leaving 15 bases between them. The germline V gene encodes CDR1 SQVTM and CDR2 ANQGSEA. CDR3 residues: CSVFRTQAQETQYF. CDR3 coding DNA: TGCAGCGTTTTTCGGACCCAAGCTCAAGAGACCCAGTACTTC.

The V and J genes are TRBV11-2 and TRBJ1-4, with a possible D match to TRBD1 (5 bases). V lost 1 base, J lost 4 bases, and 10 bases lay in between. The CDR3 totals 15 residues. Germline V CDR1 and CDR2: SGHAT, FQNNGV. For the CDR3, the DNA is TGTGCCAGCAGCTTAGCTCCAGGGAGTAATGAAAAACTGTTTTTT. This translates into CASSLAPGSNEKLFF.

The sample holds a few counts of this clonotype. The chain combines TRBV12-3 or TRBV12-4 with TRBJ2-1, with TRBD2 matching over 8 bases. The V gene end was trimmed by 2 bases and the J gene end by 6 bases; junction bases not matched to a gene: 3. The CDR3 is 14 amino acids. CDR3 residues: CASSLLAGFNEQFF. The CDR3 DNA sequence: TGTGCCAGCAGTTTACTAGCGGGCTTCAATGAGCAGTTCTTC.

The chain combines TRBV11-1 with TRBJ2-3; TRBD2 aligns across 13 bases. CDR1 and CDR2 (germline): SGHAT, FQDESV (reference sequence). J was trimmed by 5 bases and V by 5 bases; bases with no gene match: 13. There are 18 residues in the CDR3. The DNA for the CDR3 is TGTGCCAGCAGCCCGAGGACTAGCGGGGGCCTTGGGGGAGATACGCAGTATTTT. It translates to CASSPRTSGGLGGDTQYF.

Many counts were recorded for this clonotype. The V call is TRBV12-3 or TRBV12-4, the J call TRBJ2-5; D gene ambiguous. The CDR3 runs 14 residues. V shed 1 base and J shed 5 bases, with 11 bases lying between them. CDR3 protein: CASSLGPPLETQYF. CDR3 in DNA: TGTGCCAGCAGTTTAGGGCCCCCTTTGGAGACCCAGTACTTC.

The rearrangement links TRBV12-3 or TRBV12-4 to TRBJ2-7; 11 bases map to TRBD1. This CDR3 contains 17 residues. Trimming at V came to 4 bases and at J to 4 bases, leaving 12 bases not matched to a gene. The CDR3, as DNA: TGTGCCAGCAGTTCCCCCCCGGGACAGGGGGATCAGTACGAGCAGTACTTC. Translated: CASSSPPGQGDQYEQYF.

V and J are TRBV12-3 or TRBV12-4 and TRBJ2-2, with 8 bases fitting TRBD1. The V and J ends lost 6 bases and 4 bases, in that order; junction bases with no gene match: 7. CDR3 length: 15 amino acids. The CDR3 reads CASSVGTGVTGELFF. As DNA, the CDR3 is TGTGCCAGCAGCGTCGGGACAGGCGTCACCGGGGAGCTGTTTTTT.

This clonotype occurred many times. The V and J genes are TRBV28 and TRBJ2-7, with D maybe TRBD1 (5 bases). The germline CDR1 and CDR2 sequences are MDHEN and SYDVKM. V shed 2 bases and J shed 4 bases, with 9 bases lying between them. This CDR3 is built from 13 residues. The CDR3: CASSLRGSYEQYF. In nucleotides, the CDR3 is TGTGCCAGCAGTTTAAGGGGTTCATACGAGCAGTACTTC.

At least ten counts were recorded for this clonotype. V and J are TRBV20-1 and TRBJ1-1; D is undetermined. Germline-derived CDR1 and CDR2 are DFQATT and SNEGSKA (reference sequence). The CDR3 spans 15 residues. Trimming stripped 3 bases from V and 3 bases from J, with 17 bases between. CDR3 sequence reads: CSASSDSHRDTEAFF. CDR3 nucleotide sequence: TGCAGTGCTAGTAGTGACTCTCATCGGGACACTGAAGCTTTCTTT.

This sequence joins TRBV9 and TRBJ2-2; TRBD1 might be the D (5 bases). The CDR3 loop spans 15 amino acids. Trimming took off 2 bases at V and 0 bases at J, with 8 bases between the two ends. From germline, CDR1 is SGDLS and CDR2 YYNGEE. The CDR3 nucleotides read TGTGCCAGCAGCGTTTCAGGGTCGAACACCGGGGAGCTGTTTTTT. Translating gives CASSVSGSNTGELFF.

The chain uses TRBV10-3 and TRBJ2-7, with TRBD1 matching 9 bases. The germline V gene has CDR1 ENHRY and CDR2 SYGVKD. Unmatched junction bases numbered 3, after V lost 8 bases and J lost 1 base. This CDR3 has 13 amino acids. The CDR3 loop is CAIWTGASYEQYF. CDR3 DNA sequence: TGTGCCATCTGGACAGGGGCGTCCTACGAGCAGTACTTC.